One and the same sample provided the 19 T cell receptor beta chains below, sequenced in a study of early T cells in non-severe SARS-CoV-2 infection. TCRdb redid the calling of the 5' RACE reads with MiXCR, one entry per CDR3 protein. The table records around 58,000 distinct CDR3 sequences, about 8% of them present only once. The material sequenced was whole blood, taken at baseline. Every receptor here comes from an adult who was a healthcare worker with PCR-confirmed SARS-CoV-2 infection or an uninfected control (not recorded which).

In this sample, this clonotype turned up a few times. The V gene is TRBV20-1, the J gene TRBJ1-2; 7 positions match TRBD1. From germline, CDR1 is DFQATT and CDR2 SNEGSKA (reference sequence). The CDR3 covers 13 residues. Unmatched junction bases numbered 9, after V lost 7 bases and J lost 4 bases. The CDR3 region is CSVDTGASYGYTF. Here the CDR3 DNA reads TGCAGTGTCGATACAGGGGCGAGCTATGGCTACACCTTC.

The CDR3 DNA is TGTGCCAGCAGCCCCCGGGAAAGCGGGAGGGCTGGAGATACGCAGTATTTT. This gives the protein CASSPRESGRAGDTQYF. V is TRBV13 and J is TRBJ2-3; 10 bases map to TRBD2. Germline V lookup: CDR1 PRHDT, CDR2 FYEKMQ (reference sequence). After removal of 5 bases from V and 5 bases from J, the junction contained 13 bases not matched to a gene. The length of the CDR3 is 17 residues.

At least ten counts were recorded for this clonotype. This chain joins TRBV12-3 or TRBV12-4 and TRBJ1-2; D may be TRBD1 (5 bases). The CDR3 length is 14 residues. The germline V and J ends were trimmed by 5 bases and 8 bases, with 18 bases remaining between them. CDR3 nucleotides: TGTGCCAGCAGTACCCCGGGACGGGGCGAAGGCTACACCTTC. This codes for CASSTPGRGEGYTF.

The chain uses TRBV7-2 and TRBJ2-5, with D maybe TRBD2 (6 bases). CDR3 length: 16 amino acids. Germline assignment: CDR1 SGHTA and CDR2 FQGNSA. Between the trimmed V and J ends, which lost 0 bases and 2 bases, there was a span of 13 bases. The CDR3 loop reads CASSLAPSGLQETQYF. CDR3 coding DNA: TGTGCCAGCAGCTTAGCGCCGAGCGGGTTACAAGAGACCCAGTACTTC.

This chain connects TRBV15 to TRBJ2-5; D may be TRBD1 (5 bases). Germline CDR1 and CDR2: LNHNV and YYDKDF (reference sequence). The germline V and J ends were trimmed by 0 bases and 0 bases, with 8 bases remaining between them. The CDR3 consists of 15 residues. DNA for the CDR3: TGTGCCACCAGCAGAGAGACAGAGGACCAAGAGACCCAGTACTTC. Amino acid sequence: CATSRETEDQETQYF.

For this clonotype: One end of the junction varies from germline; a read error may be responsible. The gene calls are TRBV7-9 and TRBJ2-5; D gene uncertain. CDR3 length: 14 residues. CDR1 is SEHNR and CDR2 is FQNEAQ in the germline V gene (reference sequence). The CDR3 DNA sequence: TGTGTCAGCAGCTCCCGGAGTGGCCAAGAGACCCAGTACTTC. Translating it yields CVSSSRSGQETQYF.

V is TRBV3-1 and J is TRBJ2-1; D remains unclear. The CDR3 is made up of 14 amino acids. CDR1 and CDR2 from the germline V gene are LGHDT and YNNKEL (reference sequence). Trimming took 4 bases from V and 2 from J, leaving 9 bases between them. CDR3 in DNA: TGTGCCAGCAGCCTCTTAGGACCCTACAATGAGCAGTTCTTC. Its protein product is CASSLLGPYNEQFF.

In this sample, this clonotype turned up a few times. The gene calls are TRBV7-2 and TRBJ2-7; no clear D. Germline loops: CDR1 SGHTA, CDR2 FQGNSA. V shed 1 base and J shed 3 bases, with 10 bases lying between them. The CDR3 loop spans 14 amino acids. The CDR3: CASSLVGQDYEQYF. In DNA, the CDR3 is TGTGCCAGCAGCTTAGTCGGGCAGGACTACGAGCAGTACTTC.

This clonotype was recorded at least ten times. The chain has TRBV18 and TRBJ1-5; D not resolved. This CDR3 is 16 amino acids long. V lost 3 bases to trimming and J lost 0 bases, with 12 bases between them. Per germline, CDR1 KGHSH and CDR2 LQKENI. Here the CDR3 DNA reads TGTGCCAGCTCACCCCCTGGAGGGATTAGCAATCAGCCCCAGCATTTT. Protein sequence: CASSPPGGISNQPQHF.

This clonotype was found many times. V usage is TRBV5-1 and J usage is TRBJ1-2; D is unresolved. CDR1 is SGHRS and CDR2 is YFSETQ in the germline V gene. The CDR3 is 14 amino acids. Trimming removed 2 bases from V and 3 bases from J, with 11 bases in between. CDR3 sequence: CASSLSDGDYGYTF. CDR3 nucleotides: TGCGCCAGCAGCTTAAGTGACGGAGACTATGGCTACACCTTC. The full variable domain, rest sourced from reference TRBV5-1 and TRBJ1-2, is KAGVTQTPRYLIKTRGQQVTLSCSPISGHRSVSWYQQTPGQGLQFLFEYFSETQRNKGNFPGRFSGRQFSNSRSEMNVSTLELGDSALYLCASSLSDGDYGYTFGSGTRLTVV.

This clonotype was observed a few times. CDR3 sequence: CASSLTGSTEAFF. The DNA for the CDR3 is TGTGCCAGCAGTTTGACAGGGTCCACTGAAGCTTTCTTT. This chain connects TRBV12-3 or TRBV12-4 to TRBJ1-1; 7 nucleotides match TRBD1. The CDR3 covers 13 residues. The V segment lost 3 bases and the J segment 4 bases; nucleotides outside the gene matches: 2.

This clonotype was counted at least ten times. DNA for the CDR3: TGTGCCAGTAGTATAGCTCGGACAGGGAACACCGGGGAGCTGTTTTTT. It encodes CASSIARTGNTGELFF. The rearrangement joins TRBV19 to TRBJ2-2, with 7 bases that match TRBD1. CDR1 LNHDA and CDR2 SQIVND come from the germline V gene (reference sequence). This CDR3 is 16 amino acids long. The ends lost 1 base at V and 1 base at J; junction bases unmatched: 3.

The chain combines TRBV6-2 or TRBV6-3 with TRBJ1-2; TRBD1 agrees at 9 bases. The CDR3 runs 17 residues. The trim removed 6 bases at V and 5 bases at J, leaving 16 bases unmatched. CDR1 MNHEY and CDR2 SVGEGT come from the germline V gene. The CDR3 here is CASRTSRDREQRYGYTF. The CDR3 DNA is TGTGCCAGCAGAACGTCCCGGGACAGGGAACAGAGGTATGGCTACACCTTC.

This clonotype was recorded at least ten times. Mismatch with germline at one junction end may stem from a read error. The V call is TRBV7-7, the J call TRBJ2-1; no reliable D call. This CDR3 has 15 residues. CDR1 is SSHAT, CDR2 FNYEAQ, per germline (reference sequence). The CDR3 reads CASSFGPGPVNEQFF. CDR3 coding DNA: TGTGCTAGCAGCTTCGGTCCGGGCCCTGTCAATGAGCAGTTCTTC.

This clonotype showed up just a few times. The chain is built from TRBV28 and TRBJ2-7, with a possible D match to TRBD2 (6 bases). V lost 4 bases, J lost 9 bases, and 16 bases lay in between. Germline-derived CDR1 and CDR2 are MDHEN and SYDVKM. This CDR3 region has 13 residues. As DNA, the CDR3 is TGTGCCAGCAGTTCAGAGGGGAGGAGGGGGCAGTACTTC. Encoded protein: CASSSEGRRGQYF.

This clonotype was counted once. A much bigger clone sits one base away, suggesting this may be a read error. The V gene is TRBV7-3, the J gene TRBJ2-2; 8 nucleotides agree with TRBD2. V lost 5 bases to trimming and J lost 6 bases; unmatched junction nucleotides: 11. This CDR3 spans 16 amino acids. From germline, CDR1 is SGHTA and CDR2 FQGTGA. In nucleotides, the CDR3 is TGTGCCAGCAGCCCCTGGACTAGCCGCAGCGCCGGGGAGCTGTTTTTT. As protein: CASSPWTSRSAGELFF.

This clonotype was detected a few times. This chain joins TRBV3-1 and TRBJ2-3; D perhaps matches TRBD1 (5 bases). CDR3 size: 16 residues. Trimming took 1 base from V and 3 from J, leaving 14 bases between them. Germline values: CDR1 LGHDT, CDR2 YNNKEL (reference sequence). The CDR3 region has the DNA TGTGCCAGCAGCCAAGTAATGGGCAGGGCAACAGATACGCAGTATTTT. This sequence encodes CASSQVMGRATDTQYF.

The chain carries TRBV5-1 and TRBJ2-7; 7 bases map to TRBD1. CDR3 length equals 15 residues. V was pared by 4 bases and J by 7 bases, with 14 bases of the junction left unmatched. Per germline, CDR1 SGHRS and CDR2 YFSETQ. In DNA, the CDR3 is TGCGCCAGCAGCCCGCGGCGAGAGGGGGCAGGGGAGCAGTACTTC. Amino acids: CASSPRREGAGEQYF.

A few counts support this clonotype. CDR3 protein: CASSAGEADIQYF. The CDR3 region has the DNA TGTGCCAGCAGTGCAGGGGAGGCGGACATTCAGTACTTC. V and J are TRBV2 and TRBJ2-4; either TRBD1 or TRBD2 may supply D (6 bases each). Germline CDR1 is SNHLY and CDR2 is FYNNEI. Deletions cut 4 bases from V and 8 bases from J, with 12 bases between. The CDR3 totals 13 residues.